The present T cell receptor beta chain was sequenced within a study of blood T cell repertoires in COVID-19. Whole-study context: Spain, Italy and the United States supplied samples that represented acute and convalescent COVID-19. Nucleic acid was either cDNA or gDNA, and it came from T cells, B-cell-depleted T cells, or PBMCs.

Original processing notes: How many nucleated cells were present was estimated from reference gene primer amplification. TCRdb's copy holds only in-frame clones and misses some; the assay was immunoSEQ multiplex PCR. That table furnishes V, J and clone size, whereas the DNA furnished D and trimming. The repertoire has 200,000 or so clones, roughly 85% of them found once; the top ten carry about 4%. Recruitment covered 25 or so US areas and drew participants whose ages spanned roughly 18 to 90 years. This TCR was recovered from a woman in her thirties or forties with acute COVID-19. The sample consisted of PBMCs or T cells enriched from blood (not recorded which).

CDR3 DNA sequence: TGTGCCAGCAGCCCTTGGACAACGAACACCGGGGAGCTGTTTTTT. Protein: CASSPWTTNTGELFF. V and J are TRBV9 and TRBJ2-2; tentative D call: TRBD1 (5 bases). Between the trimmed V and J ends, which lost 4 bases and 0 bases, there was a span of 10 bases. Germline CDR1 reads SGDLS; CDR2 reads YYNGEE. The CDR3 is 15 residues long.